This T cell receptor beta chain was identified during a study of blood T cells in healthy people across ages (dated by TCRdb to about 2015). Regarding the complete study: In model experiments, template switching captured roughly one uniquely barcoded TCR beta cDNA molecule for every two T cells. To track age-related changes in TCR beta repertoire diversity, the study relied on deep sequencing normalized with unique cDNA molecular identifiers. Donors were grouped into four age groups: young (average approximately 16 years), middle-aged (39), aged (about 60) and long-lived (approximately 81). To avoid experimental bias, donors of different ages were spread randomly across the sequencing lanes. Two additional independent replicas of 1 million unique cDNA reads from the same blood draw were analyzed for two donors (one aged 18 to 29 and one aged 80 or older).

The germline V gene (reference sequence) specifies GTSNPN as CDR1 and SVGIG as CDR2. The CDR3 spans 15 residues, from the cysteine through the phenylalanine. Only the CDR3 portion is preserved as DNA: 45 bases, with reading frame beginning at the first base. Trimming at the junction amounts to 0 bases on V and 2 bases on J, and the germline ends lie 10 bases apart. Donors were a few dozen systemically healthy Caucasian individuals from Russia aged roughly 6 to 90 years. Ten milliliters of peripheral blood were drawn from each donor into EDTA-treated Vacutainer tubes. Ficoll-Paque density-gradient centrifugation was used to isolate PBMCs, with at least 6.5 million per sample. Total RNA, at least 6 micrograms per sample, was extracted from PBMCs with Trizol reagent. For every donor, flow cytometry on a PBMC aliquot measured the percentage of naive CD45RAhigh/CD27high T cells. For this clonotype: The antigen it recognizes is unknown. The record has no base qualities; no much larger clone is one base away.

Receptors were amplified or captured by 5' RACE. TCRdb names Illumina HiSeq 2500 as the instrument used. A second PCR of about 6 to 11 cycles was run with a J-beta primer mix and a sample-barcoded 5' primer. A template-switch 5' adaptor carrying 12 random nucleotides introduced a unique molecular identifier onto each TCR beta cDNA molecule. Each sample yielded at least 2.5 million CDR3-containing paired-end reads. First-strand cDNA synthesis was performed from all RNA using the Mint cDNA synthesis kit, with priming by a TRBC-specific oligonucleotide. Following uracil-DNA glycosylase treatment, a first 18-cycle PCR with universal primers M1SS and BC2_uni_R was performed on all cDNA. In the paper's pipeline: For normalization, 1 million high-quality reads, each with a distinct molecular identifier, were randomly selected from each sample. Reads sharing molecular identifiers were discarded rather than binned into consensus sequences. MiTCR, run with a Q25 quality threshold and the strictest error-elimination algorithm, handled CDR3 identification, clonotype clustering and error correction. A nonparametric unseen species model with Euler transformation was used to estimate lower-bound total TCR beta diversity. TCRdb reprocessed the public reads (quality trimming at Q25 with fastp, clone calling with MiXCR) and kept in-frame beta chains. Records with the same CDR3 protein are collapsed into one entry carrying the most frequent genes and DNA. The V and J calls shown here were made by TCRdb, not taken from the authors' results. The sample yields more than 1.4 million distinct CDR3 sequences; approximately 42% were counted once. The ten largest clones add up to around 8% of the sample.

Results and caveats for the whole study, not just this receptor: Since profiling was done on bulk unsorted PBMCs, naive and antigen-experienced compartments could not be conclusively compared. Because donor CMV infection status was unknown, age-related changes in expanded clonotypes were potentially confounded. Observed TCR beta diversity correlated strongly with the percentage of naive T cells measured by flow cytometry. Estimates of total diversity from one million sequenced T cells were regarded as lower bounds and underestimates. Observed TCR beta diversity per million T cells fell roughly linearly with age, and a significant reduction was already apparent by age approximately 41. Compared with the aged group, more naive CD4+ T cells, fewer expanded clones and increased TCR diversity were shown by the long-lived group, suggesting age selection.

Material: blood. Rearrangement joined TRBV30 to TRBJ2-2; the D gene cannot be named for sure. The sequence derives from a woman aged 18-30 years in good health. The CDR3 amino acid sequence is: CAWSVMGPNTGELFF. The sequence in DNA is TGTGCCTGGAGTGTCATGGGCCCAAACACCGGGGAGCTGTTTTTT.